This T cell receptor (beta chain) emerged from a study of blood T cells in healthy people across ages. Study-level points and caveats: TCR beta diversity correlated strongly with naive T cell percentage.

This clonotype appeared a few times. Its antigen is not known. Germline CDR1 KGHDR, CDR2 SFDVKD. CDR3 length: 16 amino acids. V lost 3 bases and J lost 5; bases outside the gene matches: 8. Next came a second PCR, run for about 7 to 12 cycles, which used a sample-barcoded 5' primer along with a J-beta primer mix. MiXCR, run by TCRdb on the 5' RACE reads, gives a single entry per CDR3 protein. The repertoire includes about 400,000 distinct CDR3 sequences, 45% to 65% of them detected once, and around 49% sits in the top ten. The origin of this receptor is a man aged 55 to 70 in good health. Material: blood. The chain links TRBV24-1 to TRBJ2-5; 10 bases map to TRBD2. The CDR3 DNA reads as TGTGCCACCAGTGATCCGCCTAGCGGGAGTGGGGAGACCCAGTACTTC. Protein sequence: CATSDPPSGSGETQYF.